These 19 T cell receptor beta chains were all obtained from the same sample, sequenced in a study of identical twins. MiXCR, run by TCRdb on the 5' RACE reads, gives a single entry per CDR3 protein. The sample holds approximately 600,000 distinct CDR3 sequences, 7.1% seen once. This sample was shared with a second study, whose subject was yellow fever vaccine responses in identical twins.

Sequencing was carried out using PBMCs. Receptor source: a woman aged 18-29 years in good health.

The CDR3 sequence is CASDPGGGSYNEQFF. The CDR3 DNA follows: TGTGCCAGCGACCCGGGGGGGGGCTCCTACAATGAGCAGTTCTTC. The chain carries TRBV9 and TRBJ2-1; the match to TRBD2 covers 8 bases. Germline V gene lookup returns CDR1 SGDLS and CDR2 YYNGEE. After removal of 7 bases from V and 0 bases from J, the junction contained 6 bases not matched to a gene. This CDR3 has 15 residues.

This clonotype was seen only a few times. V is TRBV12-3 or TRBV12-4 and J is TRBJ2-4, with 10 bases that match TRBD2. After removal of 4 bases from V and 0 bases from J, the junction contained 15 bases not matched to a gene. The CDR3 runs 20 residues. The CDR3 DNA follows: TGTGCCAGCAGTTACCAACCGGGACTAGCGCTAGGCCGAGCCAAAAACATTCAGTACTTC. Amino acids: CASSYQPGLALGRAKNIQYF.

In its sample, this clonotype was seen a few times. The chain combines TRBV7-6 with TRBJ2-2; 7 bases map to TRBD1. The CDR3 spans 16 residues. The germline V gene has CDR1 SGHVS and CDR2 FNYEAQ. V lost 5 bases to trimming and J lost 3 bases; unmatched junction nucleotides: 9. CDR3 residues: CASSLSTGLYTGELFF. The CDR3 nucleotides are TGTGCCAGCAGCCTCTCGACAGGGTTATACACCGGGGAGCTGTTTTTT.

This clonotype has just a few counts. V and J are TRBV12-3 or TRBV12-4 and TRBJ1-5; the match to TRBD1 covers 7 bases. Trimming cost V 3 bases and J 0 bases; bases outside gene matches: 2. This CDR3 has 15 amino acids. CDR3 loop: CASSFRGNSNQPQHF. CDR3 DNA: TGTGCCAGCAGTTTCAGGGGGAATAGCAATCAGCCCCAGCATTTT.

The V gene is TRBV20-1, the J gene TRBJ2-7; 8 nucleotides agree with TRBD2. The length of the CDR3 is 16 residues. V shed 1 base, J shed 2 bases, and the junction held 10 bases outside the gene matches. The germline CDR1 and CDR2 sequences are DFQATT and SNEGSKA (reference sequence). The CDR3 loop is CSARVGVSGTAYEQYF. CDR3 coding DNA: TGCAGTGCTAGAGTCGGTGTTAGCGGGACTGCCTACGAGCAGTACTTC.

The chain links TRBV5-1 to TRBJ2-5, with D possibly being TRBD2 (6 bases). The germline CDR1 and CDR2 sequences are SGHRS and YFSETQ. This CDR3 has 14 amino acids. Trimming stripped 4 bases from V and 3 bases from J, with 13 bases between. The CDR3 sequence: CASSLSGLKETQYF. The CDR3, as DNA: TGCGCCAGCAGCCTATCGGGACTCAAAGAGACCCAGTACTTC.

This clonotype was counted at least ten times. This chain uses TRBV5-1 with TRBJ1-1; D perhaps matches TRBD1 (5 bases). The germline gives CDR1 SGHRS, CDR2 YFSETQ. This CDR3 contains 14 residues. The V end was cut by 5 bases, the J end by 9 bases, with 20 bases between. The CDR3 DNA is TGCGCCAGCAGTTATGACAGACCAGAGGGGAAAGCTTTCTTT. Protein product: CASSYDRPEGKAFF.

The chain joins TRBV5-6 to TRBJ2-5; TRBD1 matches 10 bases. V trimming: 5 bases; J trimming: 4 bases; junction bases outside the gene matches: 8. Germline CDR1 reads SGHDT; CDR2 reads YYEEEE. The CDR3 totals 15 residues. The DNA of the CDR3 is TGTGCCAGCAGAGTCGTTAGGACAGGGGGAGAGACCCAGTACTTC. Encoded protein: CASRVVRTGGETQYF.

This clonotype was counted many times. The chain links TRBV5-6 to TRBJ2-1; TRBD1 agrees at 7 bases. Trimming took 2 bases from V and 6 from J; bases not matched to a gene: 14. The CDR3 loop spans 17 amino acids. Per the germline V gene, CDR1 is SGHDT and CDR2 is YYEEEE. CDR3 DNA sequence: TGTGCCAGCAGCTTAGACAGGGACGAAAGAGGGGTCAATGAGCAGTTCTTC. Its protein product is CASSLDRDERGVNEQFF.

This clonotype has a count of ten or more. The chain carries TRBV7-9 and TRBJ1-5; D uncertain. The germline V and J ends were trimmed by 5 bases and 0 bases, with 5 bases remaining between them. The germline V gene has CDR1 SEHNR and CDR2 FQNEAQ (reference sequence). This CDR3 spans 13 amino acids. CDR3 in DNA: TGTGCCAGCAGCCCATATAGCAATCAGCCCCAGCATTTT. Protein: CASSPYSNQPQHF.

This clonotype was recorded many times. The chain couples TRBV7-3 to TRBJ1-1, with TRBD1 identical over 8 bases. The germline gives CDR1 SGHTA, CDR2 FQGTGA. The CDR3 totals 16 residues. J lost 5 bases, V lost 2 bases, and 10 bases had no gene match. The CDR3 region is CASSLWGQATKTEAFF. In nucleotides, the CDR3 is TGTGCCAGCAGCTTATGGGGACAGGCGACCAAGACTGAAGCTTTCTTT.

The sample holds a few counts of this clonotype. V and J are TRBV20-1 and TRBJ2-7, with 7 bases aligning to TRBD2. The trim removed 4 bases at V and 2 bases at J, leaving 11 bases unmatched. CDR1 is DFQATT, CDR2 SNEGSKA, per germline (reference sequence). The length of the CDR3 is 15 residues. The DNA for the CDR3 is TGCAGTGCTAAGACTAAGGCGGGAGCTCCCTACGAGCAGTACTTC. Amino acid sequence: CSAKTKAGAPYEQYF.

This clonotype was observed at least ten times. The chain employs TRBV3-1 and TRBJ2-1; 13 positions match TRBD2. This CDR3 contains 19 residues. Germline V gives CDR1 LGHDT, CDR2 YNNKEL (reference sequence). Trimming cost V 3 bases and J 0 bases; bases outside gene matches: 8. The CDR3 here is CASSHPGLAGTSSYNEQFF. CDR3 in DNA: TGTGCCAGCAGCCATCCGGGACTAGCGGGGACCAGCTCCTACAATGAGCAGTTCTTC.

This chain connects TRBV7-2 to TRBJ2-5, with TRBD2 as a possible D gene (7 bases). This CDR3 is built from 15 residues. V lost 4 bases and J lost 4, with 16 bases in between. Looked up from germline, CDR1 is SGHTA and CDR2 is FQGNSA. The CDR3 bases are TGTGCCAGCAGCTCGAGGACTAGGGGGTTAGAGACCCAGTACTTC. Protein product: CASSSRTRGLETQYF.

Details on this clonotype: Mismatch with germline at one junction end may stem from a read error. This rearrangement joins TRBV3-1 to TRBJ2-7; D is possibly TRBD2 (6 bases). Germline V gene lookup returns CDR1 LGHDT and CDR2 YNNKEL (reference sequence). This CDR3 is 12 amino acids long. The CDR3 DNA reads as TGTGCCAGCACCCAATCGGGAGCAAAGCAGTACTTC. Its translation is CASTQSGAKQYF.

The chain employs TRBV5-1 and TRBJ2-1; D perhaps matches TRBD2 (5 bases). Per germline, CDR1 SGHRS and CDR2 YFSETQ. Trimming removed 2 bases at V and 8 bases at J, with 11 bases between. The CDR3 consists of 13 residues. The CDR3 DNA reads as TGCGCCAGCAGCTTTCGGAGGACGGATGAGCAGTTCTTC. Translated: CASSFRRTDEQFF.

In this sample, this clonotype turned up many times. The CDR3 reads CASSVPGQDSNTGELFF. The CDR3 DNA reads TGTGCCAGCAGTGTCCCCGGACAGGACTCGAACACCGGGGAGCTGTTTTTT. V gene TRBV25-1 combines with J gene TRBJ2-2; 7 bases are shared with TRBD1. V lost 4 bases, J lost 0 bases, and 8 bases stayed unmatched. The CDR3 runs to 17 residues. Germline CDR1 and CDR2: MGHDK and SYGVNS.

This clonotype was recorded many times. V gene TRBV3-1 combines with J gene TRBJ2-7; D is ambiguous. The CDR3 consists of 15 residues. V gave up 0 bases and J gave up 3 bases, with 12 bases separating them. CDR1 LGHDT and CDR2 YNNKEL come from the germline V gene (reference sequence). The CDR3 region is CASSQDPARDYEQYF. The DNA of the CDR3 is TGTGCCAGCAGCCAAGACCCCGCCAGAGACTACGAGCAGTACTTC.

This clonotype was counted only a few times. CDR3 loop: CASSPAGTTGANVLTF. The DNA of the CDR3 is TGTGCCAGCTCCCCCGCCGGGACAACTGGGGCCAACGTCCTGACTTTC. The chain has TRBV18 and TRBJ2-6; weak D call: TRBD1 (6 bases). V lost 6 bases, J lost 2 bases, and 14 bases lay in between. Germline CDR1 and CDR2: KGHSH and LQKENI. The CDR3 covers 16 residues.